What follows are 3 T cell receptor beta chains derived from one specimen sequenced in a study of beta chain features in type 1 diabetes. The entirety of the isolated RNA underwent reverse transcription, so expressed TCRB transcripts were sequenced. Assay: immunoSEQ multiplex PCR; the TCRdb copy retains only in-frame clones and omits some. The sample includes 200,000 to 250,000 clones, 25% to 30% of them seen just once. Sequenced: central memory CD4+ T cells from blood. Every receptor here comes from a man younger than 40 in good health.

The sample holds a few counts of this clone. The rearrangement joins TRBV7-6 to TRBJ2-7, with 10 positions matching TRBD1. Unmatched junction bases numbered 4, after V lost 1 base and J lost 4 bases. CDR3 length equals 15 residues. CDR1 is SGHVS, CDR2 FNYEAQ, per germline. The chain's CDR3 is CASSLGQGAGYEQYF. The CDR3 nucleotides read TGTGCCAGCAGCTTAGGACAGGGGGCTGGGTACGAGCAGTACTTC.

For the CDR3, the DNA is TGTGCCAGGGGGTCTGAAGAGACCCAGTACTTC. Protein sequence: CARGSEETQYF. The chain employs TRBV2 and TRBJ2-5; D ambiguous. V shed 9 bases and J shed 3 bases, with 8 bases lying between them. This CDR3 spans 11 amino acids. Germline V gives CDR1 SNHLY, CDR2 FYNNEI. The full variable domain, rest sourced from reference TRBV2 and TRBJ2-5, is EPEVTQTPSHQVTQMGQEVILRCVPISNHLYFYWYRQILGQKVEFLVSFYNNEISEKSEIFDDQFSVERPDGSNFTLKIRSTKLEDSAMYFCARGSEETQYFGPGTRLLVL.

This clone was seen a handful of times. The chain joins TRBV16 to TRBJ1-5; the D gene is possibly TRBD1 (6 bases). V shed 4 bases and J shed 5 bases, with 9 bases lying between them. The CDR3 sequence is 13 residues long. CDR1 and CDR2 (germline): KGHSY, FQNENV. CDR3 in DNA: TGTGCCAGCAGCCTGACAGGCGATCAGCCCCAGCATTTT. Translated: CASSLTGDQPQHF.